A selection of T cell receptor beta chains follows, all from one sample in a study of regulatory T cells in long-lasting Graves disease. TCRdb re-called the multiplex PCR reads through MiXCR, storing one row per CDR3 protein. Of 550,000 or so distinct CDR3 sequences in the sample, about 12% were seen once. These data were likewise used in another study, on T cells in Graves' hyperthyroidism and ophthalmopathy.

The sample consisted of peripheral blood mononuclear cells (PBMCs), taken at new diagnosis, from a patient treated with antithyroid drugs. These receptors were obtained from a woman between 25 and 40 years old with Graves disease. Each CDR3 is given with its conserved first and last residue. The D gene is left open where the match is weak. Not all rows give a size; the values are once, few, many and, for expanded clones, a class.

TRBV28,.,many,TRBJ2-6,CASSFSPGISGANVLTF,TGTGCCAGCAGTTTTTCGCCAGGGATCTCTGGGGCCAACGTCCTGACTTTC
TRBV19,TRBD2,few,TRBJ2-1,CASSPTSGLWEQFF,TGTGCCAGTAGTCCGACTAGCGGTTTATGGGAGCAGTTCTTC
TRBV20-1,.,.,TRBJ2-1,CSNYGGGPTNNEQFF,TGCAGTAACTACGGGGGAGGCCCCACCAACAATGAGCAGTTCTTC
TRBV7-9,TRBD2,.,TRBJ2-3,CASSGTSGITSTDTQYF,TGTGCCAGCAGCGGGACTAGCGGAATCACTAGCACAGATACGCAGTATTTT
TRBV28,.,many,TRBJ1-6,CASSPSGTGNSPLHF,TGTGCCAGCAGTCCCTCCGGGACTGGAAATTCACCCCTCCACTTT
TRBV11-3,.,few,TRBJ2-2,CASRDREYTGELFF,TGTGCCAGCAGGGACCGCGAGTATACCGGGGAGCTGTTTTTT
TRBV10-3,.,many,TRBJ1-4,CAITRDTNEKLFF,TGTGCCATCACCAGGGACACTAATGAAAAACTGTTTTTT
TRBV7-9,.,few,TRBJ2-5,CASSLGATQYF,TGTGCCAGCAGCCTAGGGGCGACCCAGTACTTC
TRBV28,TRBD2,many,TRBJ2-7,CASSPVGGRRYEQYF,TGTGCCAGCAGTCCCGTGGGCGGGAGACGCTACGAGCAGTACTTC
TRBV20-1,TRBD1,many,TRBJ2-5,CSAPTGGGTETQYF,TGCAGTGCCCCGACAGGGGGGGGGACGGAGACCCAGTACTTC
TRBV19,.,.,TRBJ1-1,CASLRGGTEAFF,TGTGCCAGTCTCCGGGGGGGCACTGAAGCTTTCTTT
TRBV5-1,.,few,TRBJ1-5,CASSLYEGQPQHF,TGTGCCAGCAGCTTGTACGAGGGGCAGCCCCAGCATTTT
TRBV27,.,many,TRBJ2-1,CASSLKQPQYNEQFF,TGTGCCAGCAGTTTAAAACAGCCTCAATACAATGAGCAGTTCTTC
TRBV7-2,TRBD2,many,TRBJ2-1,CASSQQLAGGPYNEQFF,TGTGCCAGCAGCCAACAACTAGCGGGAGGGCCCTACAATGAGCAGTTCTTC
TRBV19,.,many,TRBJ2-3,CASSPGVGTDTQYF,TGTGCCAGTAGTCCTGGGGTGGGGACAGATACGCAGTATTTT
TRBV14,TRBD1,many,TRBJ2-3,CASSNRQGWVADTQYF,TGTGCCAGCAGCAACCGACAGGGGTGGGTCGCGGATACGCAGTATTTT
TRBV7-7,TRBD1,many,TRBJ2-1,CASSVGDREYNEQFF,TGTGCTAGCAGCGTGGGGGACAGGGAATACAATGAGCAGTTCTTC
TRBV7-2,TRBD1,many,TRBJ1-2,CASSFQGQGAGGYTF,TGTGCCAGCAGCTTCCAGGGACAGGGGGCGGGTGGCTACACCTTC
TRBV27,.,.,TRBJ2-3,CASSPRDRGPSGSHADTQYF,TGTGCCAGCAGCCCCCGGGACAGGGGACCTAGCGGGAGCCATGCAGATACGCAGTATTTT
TRBV6-9,.,many,TRBJ1-1,CASSYKGEGELLNTEAFF,TGTGCCAGCAGTTACAAAGGGGAGGGTGAGTTACTGAACACTGAAGCTTTCTTT
TRBV5-4,.,few,TRBJ1-3,CASSFMGATGNTIYF,TGTGCCAGCAGCTTTATGGGGGCGACTGGAAACACCATATATTTT
TRBV7-7,.,few,TRBJ1-5,CASSSGLNQPQHF,TGTGCTAGCAGCTCAGGCCTCAATCAGCCCCAGCATTTT
TRBV30,.,many,TRBJ1-5,CAWSGGRGQPQHF,TGTGCCTGGAGTGGCGGGCGAGGGCAGCCCCAGCATTTT
TRBV12-3/TRBV12-4,TRBD2,many,TRBJ2-3,CASSPGLAGGSGTDTQYF,TGTGCCAGCAGTCCCGGGCTAGCGGGAGGGTCTGGCACAGATACGCAGTATTTT
TRBV20-1,TRBD2,many,TRBJ2-7,CSASPYAGTSSEQYF,TGCAGTGCTAGCCCCTATGCCGGGACTAGTTCCGAGCAGTACTTC
TRBV30,.,.,TRBJ2-1,CAWRGPNYSYNEQFF,TGTGCCTGGAGGGGACCAAATTACTCCTACAATGAGCAGTTCTTC
TRBV4-1,TRBD2,many,TRBJ2-5,CASSQVLAGARETQYF,TGCGCCAGCAGCCAGGTATTAGCGGGAGCTAGGGAGACCCAGTACTTC
TRBV12-5,.,many,TRBJ2-2,CASGSNPLVTGELFF,TGTGCTAGTGGTTCAAACCCCTTAGTCACCGGGGAGCTGTTTTTT
TRBV7-3,.,.,TRBJ2-1,CASSLTAGGETQFF,TGTGCCAGCAGCTTAACGGCAGGTGGAGAGACCCAGTTCTTC
TRBV12-3/TRBV12-4,TRBD2,many,TRBJ2-7,CASSPGLAPTYEQYF,TGTGCCAGCAGTCCGGGACTAGCGCCCACCTACGAGCAGTACTTC
TRBV11-3,TRBD1,once,TRBJ2-7,CASSPGTGSWGSYEQYF,TGTGCCAGCAGCCCAGGGACAGGGTCGTGGGGCTCCTACGAGCAGTACTTC
TRBV9,TRBD1,many,TRBJ2-7,CASSATPGTGKYEQYF,TGTGCCAGCAGCGCGACCCCCGGGACAGGGAAATACGAGCAGTACTTC
TRBV20-1,.,many,TRBJ2-1,CSAREGVTYNEQFF,TGCAGTGCTAGGGAGGGAGTCACCTACAATGAGCAGTTCTTC
TRBV12-3/TRBV12-4,.,.,TRBJ2-4,CAGSFGGGLAKNIQYF,TGTGCCGGCAGTTTTGGTGGGGGACTAGCCAAAAACATTCAGTACTTC
TRBV6-1,.,.,TRBJ2-5,CASIYGETQYF,TGTGCCAGCATCTACGGAGAGACCCAGTACTTC
TRBV20-1,.,.,TRBJ2-1,CSLLENNEQFF,TGCAGCCTTCTGGAGAACAATGAGCAGTTCTTC
TRBV3-1,TRBD1,many,TRBJ2-4,CASSQSGTAKNIQYF,TGTGCCAGCAGCCAATCCGGGACAGCTAAAAACATTCAGTACTTC
TRBV2,.,many,TRBJ1-1,CASRPTEGGTEAFF,TGTGCCAGCAGACCGACAGAGGGGGGCACTGAAGCTTTCTTT
TRBV7-9,.,.,TRBJ2-1,CASSSSTVEQFF,TGTGCCAGCAGCTCCTCGACAGTTGAGCAGTTCTTC
TRBV28,.,.,TRBJ1-5,CASTDRWAGQPQHF,TGTGCCAGCACCGATCGGTGGGCAGGACAGCCCCAGCATTTT
TRBV6-2/TRBV6-3,.,many,TRBJ2-5,CAAGGEGQETQYF,TGTGCCGCCGGAGGCGAAGGGCAAGAGACCCAGTACTTC
TRBV18,.,few,TRBJ1-2,CASSPREFADGYTF,TGTGCCAGCTCACCTAGGGAGTTCGCGGATGGCTACACCTTC
TRBV20-1,TRBD2,.,TRBJ2-5,CSARVLAGRQETQYF,TGCAGTGCTAGGGTACTAGCGGGCCGCCAAGAGACCCAGTACTTC
TRBV29-1,.,few,TRBJ2-1,CSVGSRSSYNEQFF,TGCAGCGTTGGGTCCAGGAGCTCCTACAATGAGCAGTTCTTC
TRBV10-2,.,.,TRBJ1-2,CASMTTLGYTF,TGCGCCAGCATGACGACCCTTGGCTACACCTTC
TRBV29-1,.,many,TRBJ2-7,CSVRETISDSHEQYF,TGCAGCGTCCGAGAAACAATTAGCGACAGTCATGAGCAGTACTTC
TRBV6-1,TRBD2,.,TRBJ2-1,CASMGTSVGEQFF,TGTGCCAGCATGGGGACTAGCGTTGGTGAGCAGTTCTTC
TRBV6-1,.,few,TRBJ2-1,CASTYGRAGPNEQFF,TGTGCCAGCACCTACGGTCGGGCAGGGCCCAATGAGCAGTTCTTC
TRBV7-8,.,many,TRBJ1-5,CASSLGRGWPQHF,TGTGCCAGCAGCTTAGGAAGGGGATGGCCCCAGCATTTT
TRBV29-1,.,many,TRBJ2-1,CSVTRTSSSYNEQFF,TGCAGCGTCACCCGTACTAGTTCCTCCTACAATGAGCAGTTCTTC
TRBV5-5,.,many,TRBJ1-1,CASSFYGGGGTEAFF,TGTGCCAGCAGCTTCTATGGGGGAGGCGGCACTGAAGCTTTCTTT
TRBV9,.,many,TRBJ2-5,CASSVEEGTGETQYF,TGTGCCAGCAGCGTAGAGGAGGGGACGGGAGAGACCCAGTACTTC
TRBV28,.,many,TRBJ2-3,CANPEGRRRTF,TGTGCCAACCCGGAGGGCAGGAGGCGCACCTTT
TRBV5-6,.,few,TRBJ2-1,CASSSITGFTSYNEQFF,TGTGCCAGCAGCTCAATTACGGGGTTTACGTCCTACAATGAGCAGTTCTTC
TRBV6-9,TRBD1,many,TRBJ2-5,CASSYTLTGRETQYF,TGTGCCAGCAGTTACACCCTGACAGGGCGGGAGACCCAGTACTTC
TRBV19,.,many,TRBJ2-7,CASRIAAGAYEQYF,TGTGCCAGTAGAATCGCGGCCGGAGCCTACGAGCAGTACTTC